This T cell receptor beta chain stems from a study of beta chain features in type 1 diabetes. Study information: Analysis included 95 million to 140 million sorted cells drawn from all samples.

This clone was seen a few times. Its antigen is not identified. The study reverse transcribed the entire isolated RNA, so it sequenced expressed TCRB transcripts. TCRdb keeps only in-frame clones here, not all; method: immunoSEQ multiplex PCR. The sample lists 150,000 to 200,000 clones; 6.5% to 10% were seen once. V was trimmed by 4 bases and J by 4 bases, leaving 8 bases between them. Germline values: CDR1 SGHDN, CDR2 FVKESK. This CDR3 is built from 13 residues. Points from the study as a whole: In these data, an HLA type influence on TCRB rearrangement remained unresolved. There was a moderate but significant shortening of TCRB CDR3s in all four CD4+ subsets of Type 1 diabetes patients.

The specimen sequenced was central memory CD4+ T cells from blood. The sequence came from a woman under 30 with type 1 diabetes. J is TRBJ1-5 and V is TRBV14; tentatively, D is TRBD1 (6 bases). In nucleotides, the CDR3 is TGTGCCAGCAGCCTGACAGGTAATCAGCCCCAGCATTTT. Residues: CASSLTGNQPQHF.